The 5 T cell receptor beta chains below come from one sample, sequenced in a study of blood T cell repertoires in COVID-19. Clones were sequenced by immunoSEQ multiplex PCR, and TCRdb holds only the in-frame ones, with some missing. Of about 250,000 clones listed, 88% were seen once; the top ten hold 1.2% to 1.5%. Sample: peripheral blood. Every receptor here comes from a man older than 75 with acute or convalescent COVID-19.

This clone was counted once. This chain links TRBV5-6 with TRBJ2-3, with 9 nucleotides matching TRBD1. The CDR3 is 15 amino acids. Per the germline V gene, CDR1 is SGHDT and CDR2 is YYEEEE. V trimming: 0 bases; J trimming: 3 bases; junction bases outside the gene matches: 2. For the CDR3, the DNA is TGTGCCAGCAGCTTGGGGACAGGGGATACAGATACGCAGTATTTT. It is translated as CASSLGTGDTDTQYF.

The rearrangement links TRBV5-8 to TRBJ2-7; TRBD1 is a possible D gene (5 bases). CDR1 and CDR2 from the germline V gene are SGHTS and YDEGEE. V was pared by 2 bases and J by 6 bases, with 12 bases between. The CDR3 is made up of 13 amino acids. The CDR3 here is CASSFIGVGEQYF. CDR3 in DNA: TGTGCCAGCAGCTTTATAGGGGTTGGCGAGCAGTACTTC.

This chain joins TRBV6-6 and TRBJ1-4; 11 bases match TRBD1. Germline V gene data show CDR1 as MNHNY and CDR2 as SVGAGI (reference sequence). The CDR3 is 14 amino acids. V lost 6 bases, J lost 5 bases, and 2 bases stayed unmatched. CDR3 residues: CASRGTGGNEKLFF. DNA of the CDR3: TGTGCCAGCAGGGGGACAGGGGGAAATGAAAAACTGTTTTTT.

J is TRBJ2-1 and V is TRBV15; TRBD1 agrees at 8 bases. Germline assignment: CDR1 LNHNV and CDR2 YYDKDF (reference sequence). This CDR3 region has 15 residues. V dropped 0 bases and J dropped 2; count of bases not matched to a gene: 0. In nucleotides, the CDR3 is TGTGCCACCAGCAGAGACAGGGGGCCCTACAATGAGCAGTTCTTC. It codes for CATSRDRGPYNEQFF.

CDR3 nucleotides: TGTGCCATCAGGGCAGGGGGCATGACTGAAGCTTTCTTT. This codes for CAIRAGGMTEAFF. This rearrangement joins TRBV10-3 to TRBJ1-1; 8 bases match TRBD1. CDR1 is ENHRY, CDR2 SYGVKD, per germline. CDR3 length: 13 amino acids. V trimming: 6 bases; J trimming: 5 bases; junction bases outside the gene matches: 5.